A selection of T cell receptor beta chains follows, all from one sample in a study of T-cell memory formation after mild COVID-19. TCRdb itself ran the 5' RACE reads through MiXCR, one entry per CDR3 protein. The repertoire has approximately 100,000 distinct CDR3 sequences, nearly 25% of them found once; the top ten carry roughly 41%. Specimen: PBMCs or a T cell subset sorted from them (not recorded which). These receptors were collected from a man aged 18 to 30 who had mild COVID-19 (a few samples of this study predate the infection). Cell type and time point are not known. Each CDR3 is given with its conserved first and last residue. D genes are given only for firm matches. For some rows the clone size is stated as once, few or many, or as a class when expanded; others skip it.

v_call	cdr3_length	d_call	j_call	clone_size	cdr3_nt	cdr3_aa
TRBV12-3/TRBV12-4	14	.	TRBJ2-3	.	TGTGCCAGCAGTTTGGGAGGAGTTACAGATACGCAGTATTTT	CASSLGGVTDTQYF
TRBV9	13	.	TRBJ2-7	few	TGTGCCAGCAGCGGGGGGGCCGGGGGCGAGCAGTACTTC	CASSGGAGGEQYF
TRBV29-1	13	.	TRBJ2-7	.	TGCAGCGTTGCAAGAGCAGGGATCTACGAGCAGTACTTC	CSVARAGIYEQYF
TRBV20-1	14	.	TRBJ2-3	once	TGCAGTGCGAAGAAGGGGGATGGCACAGATACGCAGTATTTT	CSAKKGDGTDTQYF
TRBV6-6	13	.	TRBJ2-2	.	TGTGCCAGCAGCCCGTGGCCCACCGGGGAGCTGTTTTTT	CASSPWPTGELFF
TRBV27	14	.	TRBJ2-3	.	TGTGCCTCCGTCGGAGCAGGGAGCACAGATACGCAGTATTTT	CASVGAGSTDTQYF
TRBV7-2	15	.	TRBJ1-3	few	TGTGCCAGCAGCGTAGACCTCGGCTCTGGAAACACCATATATTTT	CASSVDLGSGNTIYF
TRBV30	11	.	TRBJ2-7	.	TGTGCCTGGAGTGTTGTGGGCGAGCAGTACTTC	CAWSVVGEQYF
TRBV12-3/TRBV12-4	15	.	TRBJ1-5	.	TGTGCCAGCAGTTTAGGTGGAGGGGGCAATCAGCCCCAGCATTTT	CASSLGGGGNQPQHF
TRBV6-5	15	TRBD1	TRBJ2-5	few	TGTGCCAGCAGACCTACGACAGGGGGCAGGGAGACCCAGTACTTC	CASRPTTGGRETQYF
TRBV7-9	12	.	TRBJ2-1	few	TGTGCCAGCAGCCCGGGTGTAAATGAGCAGTTCTTC	CASSPGVNEQFF
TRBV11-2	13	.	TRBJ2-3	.	TGTGCCAGCAGCCCCCCGTGGGGAGATACGCAGTATTTT	CASSPPWGDTQYF
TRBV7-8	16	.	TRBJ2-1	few	TGTGCCAGCAGCCCACGGGAAGAGGGGCTGACTAATGAGCAGTTCTTC	CASSPREEGLTNEQFF
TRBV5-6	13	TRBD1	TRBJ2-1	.	TGTGCCAGCAGCTGGACAGGGGCTAGTGAGCAGTTCTTC	CASSWTGASEQFF
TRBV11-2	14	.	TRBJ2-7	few	TGTGCCAGCAGCTTAGAGCCGGCCGGGTACGAGCAGTACTTC	CASSLEPAGYEQYF
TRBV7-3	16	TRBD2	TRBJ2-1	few	TGTGCCAGCAGTCCCGAAGCGGGGGGGCTCTACAATGAGCAGTTCTTC	CASSPEAGGLYNEQFF
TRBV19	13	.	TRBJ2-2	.	TGTGCCAGTAGTATAGAGGGGGCCGGGGAGCTGTTTTTT	CASSIEGAGELFF
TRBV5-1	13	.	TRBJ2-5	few	TGCGCCAGCAGCTTGTGGGGCGAGGAGACCCAGTACTTC	CASSLWGEETQYF
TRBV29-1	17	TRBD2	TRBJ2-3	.	TGCAGCGTTGATTTTCCTCTGCTAGCGGGGGGGCTTGGTACGCAGTATTTT	CSVDFPLLAGGLGTQYF
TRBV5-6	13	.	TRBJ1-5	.	TGTGCCAGCAGCTTCAGGGATAATCAGCCCCAGCATTTT	CASSFRDNQPQHF
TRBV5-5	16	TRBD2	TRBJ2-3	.	TGTGCCAGCAGCTTGATAGCGGGGGTTAGCACAGATACGCAGTATTTT	CASSLIAGVSTDTQYF
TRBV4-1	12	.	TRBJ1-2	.	TGCGCCAGCAGCTCGGACATTTATGGCTACACCTTC	CASSSDIYGYTF
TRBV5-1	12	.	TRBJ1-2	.	TGCGCCAGCTATTCGGGGCTGGATGGCTACACCTTC	CASYSGLDGYTF
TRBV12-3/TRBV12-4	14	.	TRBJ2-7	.	TGTGCCAGCAGTTTAGCAGGGGGGGACTACGAGCAGTACTTC	CASSLAGGDYEQYF
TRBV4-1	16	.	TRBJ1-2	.	TGCGCCAGCAGCCAGTGGTTGGGAGTGCATGGGTATGGCTACACCTTC	CASSQWLGVHGYGYTF
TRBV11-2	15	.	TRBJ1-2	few	TGTGCCAGCAGCTTAGATCTTCTAGAGGCCGGAGGCTACACCTTC	CASSLDLLEAGGYTF
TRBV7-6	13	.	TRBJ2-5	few	TGTGCCAGCACATACAGTTACCAAGAGACCCAGTACTTC	CASTYSYQETQYF
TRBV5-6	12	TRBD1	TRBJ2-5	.	TGTGCCAGCAGCTTAGGGGGCCGGGACAGATGCTTC	CASSLGGRDRCF
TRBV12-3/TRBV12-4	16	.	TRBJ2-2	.	TGTGCCAGCAGTTTAGAGGGGGGTACGAACACCGTGGAGCTGTTTTTT	CASSLEGGTNTVELFF
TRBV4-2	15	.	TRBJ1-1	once	TGTGCCAGCAGCCAAGTGGGGGGGCTGAACACTGAAGCTTTCTTT	CASSQVGGLNTEAFF
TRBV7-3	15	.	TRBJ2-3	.	TGTGCCAGCAGCCCGGGGGCAATCCCCACAGATACGCAGTATTTT	CASSPGAIPTDTQYF
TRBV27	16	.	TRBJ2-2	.	TGTGCCAGCAGTTTGTCGGCCCTATCTTACACCGGGGAGCTGTTTTTT	CASSLSALSYTGELFF
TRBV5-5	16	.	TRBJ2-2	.	TGTGCCAGCAGCTTGTTTCGGGGGCCGAACACCGGGGAGCTGTTTTTT	CASSLFRGPNTGELFF
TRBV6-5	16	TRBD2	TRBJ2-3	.	TGTGCCAGCAGACCGGGGGGATCATATAATGCAGATACGCAGTATTTT	CASRPGGSYNADTQYF
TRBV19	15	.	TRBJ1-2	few	TGTGCCAGTAGTATAGCCCCGGGACCAGACTATGGCTACACCTTC	CASSIAPGPDYGYTF
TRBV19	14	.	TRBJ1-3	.	TGTGCCAGTAGTTCGGGGGGGCCCGGAAACACCATATATTTT	CASSSGGPGNTIYF
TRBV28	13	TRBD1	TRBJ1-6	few	TGTGCCAGCAGTGCCGGGACAGGGGATCCCCTCCACTTT	CASSAGTGDPLHF
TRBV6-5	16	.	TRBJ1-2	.	TGTGCCAGCAGCAGGCCGGGAACTATCGGGCGCTATGGCTACACCTTC	CASSRPGTIGRYGYTF
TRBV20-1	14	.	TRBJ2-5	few	TGCAGTGCTAGGGATGGGGGATGGGGGGAGACCCAGTACTTC	CSARDGGWGETQYF
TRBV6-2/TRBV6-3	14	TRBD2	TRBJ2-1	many	TGTGCCAGCAGTCCCGGACTAGCAGCAGGAGAGCAGTTCTTC	CASSPGLAAGEQFF
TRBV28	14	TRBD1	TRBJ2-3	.	TGTGCCAGCAGTTTAAACAGGGGGTACGATACGCAGTATTTT	CASSLNRGYDTQYF
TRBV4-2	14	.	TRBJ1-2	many	TGTGCCAGCAGCCAAGTCGGGACGGATGGCGGCTACACCTTC	CASSQVGTDGGYTF
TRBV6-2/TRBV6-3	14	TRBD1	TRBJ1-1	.	TGTGCCAGCACCAAACAGGGGGCGAACACTGAAGCTTTCTTT	CASTKQGANTEAFF
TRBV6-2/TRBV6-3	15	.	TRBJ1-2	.	TGTGCCAGCAGTTACTCGATTACAGGGATCTATGGCTACACCTTC	CASSYSITGIYGYTF
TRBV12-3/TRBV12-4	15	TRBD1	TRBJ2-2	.	TGTGCCAGCAGGGGACAGGACCCTAACACCGGGGAGCTGTTTTTT	CASRGQDPNTGELFF
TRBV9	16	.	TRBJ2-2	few	TGTGCCAGCAGCGTTTCCCCACAGGGATCTACCGGGGAGCTGTTTTTT	CASSVSPQGSTGELFF
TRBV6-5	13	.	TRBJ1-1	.	TGTGCCAGCAGTGGGGGGATGAACGGTGAAGCTTTCTTT	CASSGGMNGEAFF
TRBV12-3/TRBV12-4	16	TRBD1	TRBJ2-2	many	TGTGCCAGCAGTTTAGTCCACAGGGGCGGCACCGGGGAGCTGTTTTTT	CASSLVHRGGTGELFF
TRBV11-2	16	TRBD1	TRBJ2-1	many	TGTGCCAGCAGCCCAGGCCCCGGGACAGGGCTCAATGAGCAGTTCTTC	CASSPGPGTGLNEQFF
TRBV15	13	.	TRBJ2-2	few	TGTGCCACCAGCAGGGGGGACACCGGGGAGCTGTTTTTT	CATSRGDTGELFF